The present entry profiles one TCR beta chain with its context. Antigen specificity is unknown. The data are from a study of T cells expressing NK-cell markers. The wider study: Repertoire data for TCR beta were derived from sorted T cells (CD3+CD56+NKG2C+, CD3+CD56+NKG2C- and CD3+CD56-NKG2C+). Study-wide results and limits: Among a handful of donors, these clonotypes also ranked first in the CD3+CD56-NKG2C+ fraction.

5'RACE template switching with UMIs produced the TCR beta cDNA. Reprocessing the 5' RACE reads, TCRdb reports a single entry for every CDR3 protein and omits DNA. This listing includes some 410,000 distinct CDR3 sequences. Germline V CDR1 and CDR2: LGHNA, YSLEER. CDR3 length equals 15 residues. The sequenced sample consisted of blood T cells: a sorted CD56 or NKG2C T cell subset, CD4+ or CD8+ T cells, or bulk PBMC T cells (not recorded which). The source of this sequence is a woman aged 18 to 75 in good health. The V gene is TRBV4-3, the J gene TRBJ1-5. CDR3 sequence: CASSQDLGGNQPQHF.